This entry describes one T cell receptor (beta chain). Its matching antigen is unknown. The data stem from a study of blood T cells in healthy people across ages. Study findings and constraints: Expanded clonotype shifts may have been confounded, as the donors had an unknown CMV status. Total diversity from one million sequenced T cells was likely underestimated.

Drawing of peripheral blood yielded 7.5 to 10 milliliters from each donor. Alongside a J-beta primer mix, a sample-barcoded 5' primer served in a second PCR lasting roughly 6 to 12 cycles. A single record per CDR3 protein comes from TCRdb applying MiXCR to the 5' RACE reads. The data contain 1.4 million or so distinct CDR3 sequences, approximately 43% of them seen just once; the ten biggest clones take up 4%. Germline V gives CDR1 MNHEY, CDR2 SVGEGT. The CDR3 is 13 amino acids. The sequence came from a woman under 30 in good health. What was sequenced was blood. The V call is TRBV6-2 or TRBV6-3, the J call TRBJ2-4; 7 bases fit TRBD1. The end of the DNA aligns better with TRBJ2-7, so the J call may be wrong. CDR3 sequence (DNA): TGTGCCACCGGACAGGTGGTAACCTACGAGCAGTACTTC. Translated: CATGQVVTYEQYF.